The T cell receptor (beta chain) under discussion was sequenced for a study of blood T cells in healthy people across ages. Study-level points and caveats: Observed TCR beta diversity showed a strong correlation with the percentage of naive T cells as measured by flow cytometry.

A remark on this clonotype: What it recognizes is unknown.

V trimming: 4 bases; J trimming: 6 bases; junction bases outside the gene matches: 7. Per germline, CDR1 MNHNY and CDR2 SVGAGI (reference sequence). The CDR3 length is 15 residues. Isolation recovered at least 6 million PBMCs from every sample. Then a second PCR, running roughly 7 to 11 cycles, was carried out with a sample-barcoded 5' primer and a J-beta primer mix. TCRdb used MiXCR to reprocess the 5' RACE reads, holding one entry per CDR3 protein. Altogether 1.5 million to 2 million distinct CDR3 sequences are present, about 31% being singletons, with the ten largest covering approximately 10%. V and J are TRBV6-6 and TRBJ1-5, with 9 bases lining up with TRBD1. What was sequenced was blood. The clonotype originates from a woman aged 30 to 39 in good health. CDR3 sequence (DNA): TGTGCCAGCAGTTCGTCCGGGACAGGGAGTCAGCCCCAGCATTTT. It yields the protein CASSSSGTGSQPQHF.